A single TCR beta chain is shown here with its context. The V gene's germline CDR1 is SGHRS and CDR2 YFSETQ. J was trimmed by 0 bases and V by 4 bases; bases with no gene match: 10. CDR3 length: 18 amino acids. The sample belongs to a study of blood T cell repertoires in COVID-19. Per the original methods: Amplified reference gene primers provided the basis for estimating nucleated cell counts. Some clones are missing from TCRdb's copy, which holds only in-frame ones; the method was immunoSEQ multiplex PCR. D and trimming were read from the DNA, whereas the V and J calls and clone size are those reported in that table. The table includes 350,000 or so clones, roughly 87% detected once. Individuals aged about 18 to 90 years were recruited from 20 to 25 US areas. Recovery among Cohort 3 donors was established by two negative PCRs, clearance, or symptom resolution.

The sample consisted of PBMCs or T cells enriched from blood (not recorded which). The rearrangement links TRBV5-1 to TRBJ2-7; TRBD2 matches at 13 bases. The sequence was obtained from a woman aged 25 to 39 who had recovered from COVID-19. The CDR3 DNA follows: TGCGCCAGCAGCCTCCGGGCCGGGACTAGCGGGGCCTCCTACGAGCAGTACTTC. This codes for CASSLRAGTSGASYEQYF.